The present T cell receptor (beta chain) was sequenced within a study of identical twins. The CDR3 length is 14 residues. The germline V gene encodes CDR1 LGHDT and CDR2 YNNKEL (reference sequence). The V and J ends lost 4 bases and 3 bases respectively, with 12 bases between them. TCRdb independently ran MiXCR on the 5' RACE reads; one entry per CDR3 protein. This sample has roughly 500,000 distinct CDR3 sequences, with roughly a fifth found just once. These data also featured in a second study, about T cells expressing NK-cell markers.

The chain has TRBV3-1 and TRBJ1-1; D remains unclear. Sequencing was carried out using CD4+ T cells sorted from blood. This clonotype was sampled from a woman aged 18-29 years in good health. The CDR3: CASSRSDGDTEAFF. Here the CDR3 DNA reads TGTGCCAGCAGCCGATCGGACGGGGACACTGAAGCTTTCTTT.